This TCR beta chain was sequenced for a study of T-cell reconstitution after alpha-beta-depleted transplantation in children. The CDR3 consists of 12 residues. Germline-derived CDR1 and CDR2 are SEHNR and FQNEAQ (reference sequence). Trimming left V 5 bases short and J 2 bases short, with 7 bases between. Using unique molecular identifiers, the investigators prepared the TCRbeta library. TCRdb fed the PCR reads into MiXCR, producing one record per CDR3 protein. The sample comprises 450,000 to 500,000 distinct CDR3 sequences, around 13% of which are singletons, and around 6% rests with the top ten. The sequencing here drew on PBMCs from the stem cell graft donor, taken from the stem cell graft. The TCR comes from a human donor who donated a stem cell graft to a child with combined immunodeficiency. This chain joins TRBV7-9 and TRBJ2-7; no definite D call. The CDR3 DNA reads TGTGCCAGCAGCCCCCATCCCTACGAGCAGTACTTC. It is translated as CASSPHPYEQYF.